This T cell receptor (beta chain) was recovered during a study of Ad26.COV2.S vaccination and SARS-CoV-2 variants (dated by TCRdb to the early 2020s). A note on the overall study: Donors in the vaccine arm were drawn from COV1001, a phase I-IIa trial of Ad26.COV2.S in healthy adults that was multicentre, randomized, double-blind and placebo-controlled. Trial participants were randomized into five groups of five, in which low-dose or high-dose Ad26.COV2.S was given once or twice, or placebo was given on both occasions. TCRbeta repertoire sequencing served as the tool for gauging how specific and how broad the SARS-CoV-2-reactive T cell receptors were following Ad26.COV2.S vaccination. A total of around 32 samples were included in the TCR-sequenced set, comprising around 20 Ad26.COV2.S vaccine recipients, 5 placebo recipients and 8 SARS-CoV-2 convalescent individuals. Dosing of Ad26.COV2.S was intramuscular, at either 5x10^10 or 1x10^11 viral particles, delivered as one shot or as two shots spaced 56 days apart. Investigators remained blinded to trial group allocation during experiments and outcome assessment. General findings and caveats noted by the study authors: Non-spike TCR breadth was comparable between vaccine and placebo recipients, consistent with the vaccine containing only spike. Ad26.COV2.S recipients had higher spike-specific TCR breadth than placebo recipients (P = 0.0014). The study was not powered for comparison of responses between vaccine doses or regimens. After vaccination, spike-specific CD8+ and CD4+ T cell responses were reported to show substantial breadth. The authors noted that the TCR breadth and depth analyses may have underestimated total T cell responses.

The sample's treatment or condition, from its label and the paper: over 15 received Ad26.COV2.S at low or high dose, single or two shots; a few received placebo; per-sample allocation not given. Repertoires of vaccine and placebo recipients were sequenced from samples taken on day 63 after the first injection. Cohort 1b enrolled about two dozen adults aged 18-55 years at a single site in Boston, USA, between 29 July and 7 August 2020. Ad26.COV2.S was a replication-incompetent adenovirus type 26 vector expressing a prefusion-stabilized SARS-CoV-2 spike protein from the original Wuhan strain. The immunoSEQ Assay was used to sequence TCRbeta CDR3 regions. After extraction, genomic DNA underwent amplification by bias-controlled multiplex PCR, followed by high-throughput sequencing. In the source study's methods: Collapsing and filtering of sequences were performed to quantify the absolute abundance of each unique TCRbeta CDR3 region. T cell fraction was estimated by normalizing TCRbeta template counts to usable DNA, which was measured by amplifying reference genes present in all nucleated cells. Repertoire TCRs were annotated as SARS-CoV-2-specific by exact matching of V gene, CDR3 amino acid sequence and J gene to a known reactive TCR set. The reference SARS-CoV-2 TCR set was derived from MIRA and filtered for enrichment in COVID-19-positive ImmuneCODE repertoires, a step that removed public or cross-reactive TCRs. Drawing on the MIRA antigens, annotated TCRs were analysed further at the level of specific ORF or position within ORF. Breadth was defined as annotated unique rearrangements over total unique productive rearrangements; depth was the summed frequency of those rearrangements. Two-sided Wilcoxon rank-sum tests were used to compare TCR breadth between groups. In its TCRdb copy, this immuneACCESS table keeps in-frame sequences only and misses some clones. Where compared with another copy, unresolved V genes explain less than half of these, and the others have no known cause. V and J calls and clone size are as listed in that table; D and trimming were resolved from the DNA. The sample records about 350,000 clones, 86% of which are singletons. The top ten constitute approximately 12% of the sample.

V lost 0 bases and J lost 12 bases; the stretch between them is 8 bases long. Sequences KGHDR (CDR1) and SFDVKD (CDR2) are obtained from the germline V gene. The cysteine opens and the phenylalanine closes a CDR3 of 11 amino acids. The kept DNA is CDR3 alone, 33 bases in frame from the first base. Worth noting for this clone: The antigen it binds to is not known. Base qualities are not recorded, but no much larger clone differs from it by a single base.

The source is a person between 18 and 59 years old who received the Ad26.COV2.S COVID-19 vaccine or a placebo. The V gene is TRBV24-1 and the J gene is TRBJ2-7; the D gene lacks a confident call. The sequencing here drew on peripheral blood, taken in a trial of Ad26.COV2.S vaccine versus placebo. CDR3 sequence: CATSDLIGWYF. The nucleotide sequence is given as TGTGCCACCAGTGATTTGATAGGTTGGTACTTC.